This T cell receptor (beta chain) was captured in a study of beta chain features in type 1 diabetes. Expressed TCRB transcripts got sequenced, as all isolated RNA was reverse transcribed. The data were produced by immunoSEQ multiplex PCR, yet TCRdb's version contains in-frame clones alone and is incomplete. The sample records some 150,000 clones, under 60% being singletons. The CDR3 loop spans 14 amino acids. V lost 0 bases, J lost 8 bases, and 16 bases lay in between. Germline V lookup: CDR1 GTSNPN, CDR2 SVGIG (reference sequence). Each sorted population was over 95% pure. Sequencing was carried out using Tregs from blood. This chain joins TRBV30 and TRBJ1-2; D gene unclear. The TCR originated in a young man in good health. This chain's CDR3 is CAWSVGLDPAGYTF. The CDR3, as DNA: TGTGCCTGGAGTGTTGGACTGGACCCAGCCGGCTACACCTTC.